The T cell receptor beta chain under discussion was sequenced for a study of blood T cell repertoires in COVID-19. Study overall: The analysed material was cDNA or gDNA that came from T cells, B-cell-depleted T cells, or PBMCs.

CDR1 KGHDR and CDR2 SFDVKD come from the germline V gene. The V end lost 4 bases, the J end lost 4 bases, and 6 bases lay between the germline ends. The CDR3 runs to 12 residues. Per the original data handling: Scientists estimated how many nucleated cells there were by amplifying reference gene primers. Sequencing used immunoSEQ multiplex PCR; TCRdb keeps in-frame clones, though not all of them. V and J calls plus clone size are reproduced from that table; the DNA served to infer D and trimming. This sample carries 110,000 or so clones, 80% of them seen once, and the ten largest clones take less than 5%.

The chain joins TRBV24-1 to TRBJ2-5; no reliable D call. The source is a human donor in a cohort sampled during active or convalescent COVID-19. What was sequenced was peripheral blood. In DNA form, the CDR3 reads TGTGCCACCAGTGACTCGGGAGAGACCCAGTACTTC. It encodes CATSDSGETQYF.